This is a list of T cell receptor beta chains from one sample in a study of T cells in localized non-small cell lung cancer. The data were produced by immunoSEQ multiplex PCR, yet TCRdb's version contains in-frame clones alone and is incomplete. The repertoire holds roughly 86,000 clones, with about 83% as singletons. Sequencing used peripheral blood, obtained before any cancer treatment. The receptor source for this set is a man aged 40 to 70 with stage I lung adenocarcinoma. Both conserved end residues are part of each CDR3.

j_call v_call cdr3_aa
TRBJ2-3 TRBV11-2 CASSLGVGPTDTQYF
TRBJ1-2 TRBV6-5 CASSYKGQGYYGYTF
TRBJ2-5 TRBV29-1 CSGGPGETQYF
TRBJ2-7 TRBV6-1 CASRGLATYEQYF
TRBJ2-1 TRBV4-3 CASSQASGGYNEQFF
TRBJ2-1 TRBV7-2 CASSLVGTGNYNEQFF
TRBJ2-7 TRBV23-1 CARRRTGGRYGYEQYF
TRBJ1-1 TRBV7-2 CASSIAGTGGRAFF
TRBJ1-3 TRBV7-8 CASSSPGNSGNTIYF
TRBJ2-1 TRBV7-2 CASSFLPTGPIEQFF
TRBJ1-3 TRBV6-5 CASSRRSGNTIYF
TRBJ1-5 TRBV27 CASSPSDSLNQPQHF
TRBJ1-2 TRBV27 CASSLGPGHYGYTF
TRBJ1-2 TRBV6-1 CAIRPGPGYGYTF
TRBJ1-2 TRBV27 CASRDTWGYTF
TRBJ2-1 TRBV6-4 CASSEAAGGLDEQFF
TRBJ2-7 TRBV7-6 CASSQGQGRNYEQYF
TRBJ1-2 TRBV7-2 CASSLVGQGNYGYTF
TRBJ2-2 TRBV6-6 CASRYSVVGELFF
TRBJ2-7 TRBV28 CASRATGQTYEQYF